The T cell receptor beta chain described here comes from a study of OX40 agonist ivuxolimab in advanced cancers. Across the whole study: Three partial responders included one hepatocellular carcinoma patient and two cutaneous melanoma patients. Broader study findings: With doses of 0.1 to 3.0 mg/kg, CD4+ and CD8+ blood T cells had undergone clonal expansion by week 6. Low normalized T-cell clonal expansion also characterized some of the nonresponders.

The assay was immunoSEQ multiplex PCR, and TCRdb's table has in-frame clones only and misses some. Found here are about 130,000 clones, 85% to 95% of them singletons; the top ten hold around 0.84%. About this clone: Its antigen is still unknown.

Sequenced material: CD4+ or CD8+ T cells sorted from blood, taken in a trial of the OX40 agonist ivuxolimab. The TCR sequence derives from an adult with an advanced solid tumor such as melanoma, head and neck, liver or kidney cancer.

The CDR3 region is CASSEQGLAGGGETQYF. The CDR3 DNA follows: TGTGCCAGCAGTGAACAAGGGCTAGCGGGAGGAGGGGAGACCCAGTACTTC. The chain has TRBV6-1 and TRBJ2-5; 11 positions match TRBD2. The CDR3 loop spans 17 amino acids. J was trimmed by 5 bases and V by 2 bases; bases with no gene match: 10. Germline V CDR1 and CDR2: MNHNS, SASEGT.